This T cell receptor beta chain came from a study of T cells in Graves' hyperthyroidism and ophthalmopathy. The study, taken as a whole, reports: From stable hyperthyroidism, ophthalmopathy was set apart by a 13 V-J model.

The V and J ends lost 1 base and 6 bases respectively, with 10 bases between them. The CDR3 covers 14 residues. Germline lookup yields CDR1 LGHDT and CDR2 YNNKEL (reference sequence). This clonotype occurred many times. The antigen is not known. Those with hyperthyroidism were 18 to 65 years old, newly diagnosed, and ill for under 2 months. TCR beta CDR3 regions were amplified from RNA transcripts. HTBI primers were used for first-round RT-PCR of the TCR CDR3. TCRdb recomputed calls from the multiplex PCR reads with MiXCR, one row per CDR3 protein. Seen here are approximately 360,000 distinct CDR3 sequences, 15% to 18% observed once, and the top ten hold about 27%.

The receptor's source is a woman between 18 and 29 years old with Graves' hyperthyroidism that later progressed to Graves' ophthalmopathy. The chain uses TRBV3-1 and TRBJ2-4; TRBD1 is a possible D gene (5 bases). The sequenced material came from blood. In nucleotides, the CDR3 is TGTGCCAGCAGCCAAGGGCACAGGACAAACATTCAGTACTTC. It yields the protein CASSQGHRTNIQYF.